The entry below describes one TCR beta chain. Sequencing was performed with immunoSEQ multiplex PCR; in TCRdb, only in-frame clones are kept and a portion is missing. The sample has under 60,000 clones; 90% to 95% are singletons. These data are taken from a study of control samples from healthy donors and cancer patients. The CDR3 spans 15 residues. Germline V CDR1 and CDR2: KGHSH, LQKENI. Trimming pared 7 bases from V and 2 bases from J, leaving 17 bases between. Sequencing used blood. The chain is built from TRBV18 and TRBJ1-1; no clear D gene. This sequence was found in a man aged 25 to 40 in good health. Here the CDR3 DNA reads TGTGCCAGCTTTCTTAATGACGGTTCCAACACTGAAGCTTTCTTT. Protein product: CASFLNDGSNTEAFF.